This T cell receptor (beta chain) was retrieved from a study of blood T cell repertoires in COVID-19 (dated by TCRdb to between 2020 and 2021). With regard to the full study: Collaborator samples came from the United States, Italy and Spain and covered acute and convalescent phases of COVID-19. The prospective study material was composed of cDNA or gDNA derived from T cells, B-cell-depleted T cells, or PBMCs. Deeply sampled blood TCRbeta repertoires from subjects exposed to, actively infected with, or recovered from COVID-19 were included in the dataset. The repertoires were released in a freely available public database meant as a resource for research on the immune response to SARS-CoV-2. The samples were drawn from the first 160 participants of the ongoing ImmuneRACE study and from 950 to 1,500 subjects provided by 6 global collaborators. Nearly every sample came with metadata listing a de-identified subject ID, COVID-19 status, age in years and sex. Where available, HLA class I and class II types were obtained from metadata supplied by the sample provider rather than from assay-based typing. Overall study outcomes, separate from this receptor: The amount of clinical and demographic metadata varied by source and participant and was provided uncurated.

With respect to this clone: Which antigen it targets is not known. It has no much larger one-base neighbor in the sample; base qualities were not kept.

One collaborating source in Seattle enrolled patients during active infection and followed them longitudinally through the course of disease. Each collaborating institution followed its own protocols to collect whole blood in K2EDTA tubes. Collaborator samples were shipped for TCRbeta analysis as frozen whole blood, isolated PBMCs, or DNA extracted from either sample type. The V end loses 2 bases and the J end loses 6 bases, and a stretch of 13 bases separates them. The CDR1 and CDR2 encoded by the germline V gene are KGHSH and LQKENI. Including cysteine and phenylalanine, the CDR3 has 14 amino acids. Only the CDR3 part of the read is kept: 42 bases, read in frame from the first base. TCRbeta CDR3 regions were amplified from genomic DNA by means of the immunoSEQ Assay, a bias-controlled multiplex PCR. The study's processing was this. Within the assay, amplification of reference gene primers was used to estimate how many nucleated cells each sample contained. To quantify the absolute abundance of each unique TCRbeta CDR3 rearrangement, sequence reads were collapsed and filtered. For each sample, productive Simpson clonality was calculated as the square root of Simpson's diversity index over productive rearrangements. In TCRdb, the immuneACCESS table is reduced to in-frame sequences with V and J assigned. These tables do not hold every clone; where another copy was compared, an unresolved V gene accounts for under half, and the others remain unexplained. The D gene and trimming were derived from the DNA, and the V and J assignments and clone size from that table. The sample table contains just under 65,000 clones; only one count was recorded for around 80% of them. More than 13% of the sample is in the top ten clones.

The chain is encoded by TRBV18 joined to TRBJ1-2; no confident D gene assignment can be made. Sequencing input: peripheral blood. The receptor's source is a man aged 60 to 75 with COVID-19, enrolled during active disease. The sequence in DNA is TGTGCCAGCTCACCAGGAGGGTGGGAGGATGGCTACACCTTC. It translates as CASSPGGWEDGYTF.